The sequence of this T cell receptor (beta chain) was determined in a study of cytomegalovirus exposure and HLA in healthy donors. In germline, CDR1 is MNHEY, CDR2 SVGAGI. The V and J ends lost 6 bases and 7 bases, in that order; junction bases with no gene match: 9. The CDR3 is 15 residues long. This clone was recorded once. Antigen specificity is unknown. Both 60 Vbeta primers and 13 Jbeta primers went into the PCR. Assay: immunoSEQ multiplex PCR; the TCRdb copy retains only in-frame clones and omits some. The sample has about 200,000 clones, about 85% seen once. Broader study findings: Exclusion as indistinguishable affected some V segments, including TRBV6-2 and TRBV6-3.

The TCR comes from a boy aged 2-15 years in good health and CMV-seronegative. The specimen sequenced was PBMCs. The rearrangement uses TRBV6-5 and TRBJ1-4; 9 bases align to TRBD1. CDR3 nucleotides: TGTGCCAGCAGCGTACCGGGACAGGGAGGTGAAAAACTGTTTTTT. This sequence encodes CASSVPGQGGEKLFF.